One and the same sample provided the 27 T cell receptor beta chains below, sequenced in a study of response to subunit inactivated influenza vaccine. TCRdb ran MiXCR on the RT-PCR reads and lists one entry per CDR3 protein. The table shows more than 700,000 distinct CDR3 sequences, with roughly 20% occurring only once. This specimen consisted of PBMCs from blood, obtained about 5 days after vaccination. These TCRs come from a man aged 45-65 years who received an inactivated influenza vaccine.

A few counts support this clonotype. This sequence joins TRBV20-1 and TRBJ1-5; D is possibly TRBD1 (6 bases). The V end lost 1 base, the J end lost 6 bases, and 13 bases lay between the germline ends. The CDR3 is 14 residues long. Germline lookup yields CDR1 DFQATT and CDR2 SNEGSKA (reference sequence). CDR3 region: CSARGGTIRQPQHF. CDR3 in DNA: TGCAGTGCTAGAGGGGGGACAATTCGTCAGCCCCAGCATTTT.

This chain joins TRBV18 and TRBJ2-3; possible D gene TRBD2, 5 bases. The CDR3 is 13 amino acids. The V end lost 4 bases, the J end lost 7 bases, and 12 bases lay between the germline ends. Per the germline V gene, CDR1 is KGHSH and CDR2 is LQKENI. CDR3 in amino acids: CASSREAVNTQYF. CDR3 sequence (DNA): TGTGCCAGCTCACGGGAAGCGGTTAATACGCAGTATTTT.

This clonotype was seen just once. The chain uses TRBV27 and TRBJ2-3; D ambiguous. V was clipped by 2 bases and J by 3 bases, with 9 bases between them. Germline V gene lookup returns CDR1 MNHEY and CDR2 SMNVEV (reference sequence). There are 14 residues in the CDR3. The CDR3 spells CASSLKGLTDTQYF. The CDR3 DNA reads as TGTGCCAGCAGTTTAAAGGGCCTTACAGATACGCAGTATTTT.

This clonotype occurred a few times. The chain has TRBV7-2 and TRBJ1-1; no clear D gene. The CDR3 totals 14 residues. V lost 5 bases and J lost 4, with 14 bases in between. Germline V gene data show CDR1 as SGHTA and CDR2 as FQGNSA. The CDR3 here is CASSLVRETTEAFF. In nucleotides, the CDR3 is TGTGCCAGCAGCCTAGTGAGGGAAACCACTGAAGCTTTCTTT. Together with reference TRBV7-2 and TRBJ1-1, the CDR3 gives the full variable domain: GAGVSQSPSNKVTEKGKDVELRCDPISGHTALYWYRQSLGQGLEFLIYFQGNSAPDKSGLPSDRFSAERTGGSVSTLTIQRTQQEDSAVYLCASSLVRETTEAFFGQGTRLTVV.

This clonotype was picked up a small number of times. The chain employs TRBV20-1 and TRBJ2-7; TRBD2 aligns across 7 bases. Germline V gene data show CDR1 as DFQATT and CDR2 as SNEGSKA (reference sequence). This CDR3 spans 14 amino acids. Trimming took 6 bases from V and 0 from J; bases not matched to a gene: 8. CDR3 sequence reads: CSAGPSGISYEQYF. The CDR3, as DNA: TGCAGTGCGGGGCCCAGCGGGATCTCCTACGAGCAGTACTTC.

This clonotype was observed a handful of times. V and J are TRBV29-1 and TRBJ1-1; possible D gene TRBD1, 5 bases. Germline V gene data show CDR1 as SQVTM and CDR2 as ANQGSEA. CDR3 size: 13 residues. V dropped 6 bases and J dropped 6 bases, with 17 bases sitting between them. The CDR3 DNA reads TGCAGCGTCGCCTTTACCCAGGGCGCTGAAGCTTTCTTT. As protein: CSVAFTQGAEAFF.

V gene TRBV18 combines with J gene TRBJ2-3; TRBD1 agrees at 10 bases. The V and J ends lost 2 bases and 2 bases, in that order; junction bases with no gene match: 13. The CDR3 sequence is 19 residues long. Germline CDR1 KGHSH, CDR2 LQKENI. In DNA, the CDR3 is TGTGCCAGCTCACCATCACCGGGACAGGGGTCCGGGGTCACAGATACGCAGTATTTT. Translating gives CASSPSPGQGSGVTDTQYF. Full variable domain (rest looked up from reference TRBV18 and TRBJ2-3): NAGVMQNPRHLVRRRGQEARLRCSPMKGHSHVYWYRQLPEEGLKFMVYLQKENIIDESGMPKERFSAEFPKEGPSILRIQQVVRGDSAAYFCASSPSPGQGSGVTDTQYFGPGTRLTVL.

This clonotype has only a few counts. The rearrangement joins TRBV6-2 or TRBV6-3 to TRBJ2-3; 7 positions agree with TRBD1. The CDR3 sequence is 13 residues long. Germline V gives CDR1 MNHEY, CDR2 SVGEGT. Trimming removed 7 bases from V and 6 bases from J; junction bases left unmatched: 7. Written as DNA, the CDR3 is TGTGCCAGCACCCCGGGACAGTTGGATACGCAGTATTTT. Translating gives CASTPGQLDTQYF.

This clonotype was counted between two and nine times. The V call is TRBV18, the J call TRBJ2-4; 9 bases agree with TRBD1. Germline lookup yields CDR1 KGHSH and CDR2 LQKENI. The CDR3 sequence is 13 residues long. V trimming: 6 bases; J trimming: 7 bases; junction bases outside the gene matches: 4. CDR3 protein: CASSLDRGNIQYF. The CDR3 DNA reads as TGTGCCAGCTCTCTCGACAGGGGGAACATTCAGTACTTC.

This clonotype was detected a few times. The genes are TRBV29-1 and TRBJ1-5; tentative D call: TRBD1 (6 bases). Germline V gene sequence: CDR1 SQVTM, CDR2 ANQGSEA. V shed 4 bases and J shed 5 bases, with 15 bases lying between them. This CDR3 has 14 amino acids. The CDR3 region has the DNA TGCAGCGTTGCCGGGGGCAGGCTAGATCAGCCCCAGCATTTT. Protein: CSVAGGRLDQPQHF.

This clonotype has more than one count but fewer than ten. The chain has TRBV2 and TRBJ2-1, with 7 bases matching TRBD1. Germline values: CDR1 SNHLY, CDR2 FYNNEI. The CDR3 length is 14 residues. The ends lost 2 bases at V and 5 bases at J; junction bases unmatched: 3. The CDR3 loop is CASSELGQDNEQFF. The CDR3 nucleotides are TGTGCCAGCAGTGAACTAGGACAGGACAATGAGCAGTTCTTC.

The sample holds a few counts of this clonotype. V is TRBV4-3 and J is TRBJ2-7, with TRBD1 identical over 9 bases. The length of the CDR3 is 16 residues. The V segment lost 3 bases and the J segment 6 bases; nucleotides outside the gene matches: 12. Germline V lookup: CDR1 LGHNA, CDR2 YSLEER. The CDR3 spells CASSQRSSGTGSEQYF. CDR3 nucleotides: TGCGCCAGCAGCCAGAGGAGCTCCGGGACAGGGTCCGAGCAGTACTTC.

A remark on this clonotype: One end of the junction fails to match germline, which may point to a read error. V and J are TRBV5-1 and TRBJ2-3, with 7 bases fitting TRBD1. The CDR3 consists of 16 residues. Germline V gene lookup returns CDR1 SGHRS and CDR2 YFSETQ. The CDR3 DNA is TGCACCAGCAGCTTGAAGTTGACAGGGCCCACAGATACGCAGTATTTT. Encoded protein: CTSSLKLTGPTDTQYF.

The gene calls are TRBV29-1 and TRBJ2-1, with D unresolved. CDR3 size: 11 residues. Trimming removed 5 bases at V and 3 bases at J, with 5 bases between. Per germline, CDR1 SQVTM and CDR2 ANQGSEA. CDR3 coding DNA: TGCAGCGTTTACGGCTACAATGAGCAGTTCTTC. Amino acid sequence: CSVYGYNEQFF.

This sequence joins TRBV5-1 and TRBJ2-3; possibly TRBD2 for D (6 bases). Germline values: CDR1 SGHRS, CDR2 YFSETQ. V shed 4 bases and J shed 3 bases, with 18 bases lying between them. This CDR3 spans 16 amino acids. CDR3 residues: CASSLTGAEGTDTQYF. In DNA form, the CDR3 reads TGCGCCAGCAGCCTCACTGGGGCGGAGGGAACAGATACGCAGTATTTT.

V usage is TRBV4-2 and J usage is TRBJ2-5; no clear D. The germline gives CDR1 LGHNA, CDR2 YNFKEQ. V was clipped by 2 bases and J by 5 bases, with 12 bases between them. CDR3 length: 14 residues. CDR3 bases: TGTGCCAGCAGCCAACCCCGCAGGACCGAGACCCAGTACTTC. Protein: CASSQPRRTETQYF.

A note on this clonotype: A read error is possible here, since a much larger clone lies one base away. The CDR3 nucleotides are TGTGCCAGCAGTTTCGACGGCATGAACACTGAAGCTTTCTTT. It translates to CASSFDGMNTEAFF. This chain links TRBV12-3 or TRBV12-4 with TRBJ1-1; the D is unclear. The CDR3 loop spans 14 amino acids. V lost 3 bases to trimming and J lost 0 bases, with 8 bases between them.

This chain joins TRBV29-1 and TRBJ2-7; the D gene is possibly TRBD1 (6 bases). This CDR3 region has 14 residues. V was pared by 6 bases and J by 6 bases, with 21 bases between. The germline V gene has CDR1 SQVTM and CDR2 ANQGSEA. The CDR3 protein is CSVQGTKGPPEQYF. CDR3 DNA sequence: TGCAGCGTCCAAGGGACAAAAGGACCTCCCGAGCAGTACTTC.

The chain combines TRBV7-2 with TRBJ2-7; D is undetermined. Germline assignment: CDR1 SGHTA and CDR2 FQGNSA. With 1 base removed from V and 7 bases from J, the gap between germline ends came to 20 bases. This CDR3 spans 16 amino acids. The CDR3 sequence: CASSLGRTASMGEQYF. The CDR3 DNA follows: TGTGCCAGCAGCTTAGGCAGAACAGCCTCTATGGGGGAGCAGTACTTC. Full variable domain (remainder filled in from reference TRBV7-2 and TRBJ2-7): GAGVSQSPSNKVTEKGKDVELRCDPISGHTALYWYRQSLGQGLEFLIYFQGNSAPDKSGLPSDRFSAERTGGSVSTLTIQRTQQEDSAVYLCASSLGRTASMGEQYFGPGTRLTVT.

The chain is built from TRBV7-6 and TRBJ1-1, with D possibly TRBD1 on 5 matching bases. The CDR3 covers 14 residues. V lost 4 bases and J lost 6, with 15 bases in between. CDR1 SGHVS and CDR2 FNYEAQ come from the germline V gene. This CDR3 is CASSSLGVSAEAFF. Written as DNA, the CDR3 is TGTGCCAGCAGCTCCCTGGGGGTATCGGCTGAAGCTTTCTTT.

This clonotype occurred a few times. The CDR3 here is CATSTKLRDTQYF. The CDR3 DNA follows: TGTGCCACCAGCACAAAACTCCGGGATACGCAGTATTTT. This chain connects TRBV15 to TRBJ2-3, with D hard to call. Germline V lookup: CDR1 LNHNV, CDR2 YYDKDF (reference sequence). The CDR3 loop spans 13 amino acids. The V and J ends lost 4 bases and 6 bases respectively, with 11 bases between them.

This chain joins TRBV10-3 and TRBJ2-7, with D possibly being TRBD1 (5 bases). The V end lost 6 bases, the J end lost 7 bases, and 16 bases lay between the germline ends. Per the germline V gene, CDR1 is ENHRY and CDR2 is SYGVKD. This CDR3 comprises 13 residues. CDR3 protein: CAIRRQGVGEQYF. CDR3 bases: TGTGCCATCAGGAGACAAGGGGTTGGAGAGCAGTACTTC.

This clonotype was observed a few times. V usage is TRBV5-1 and J usage is TRBJ1-1, with D possibly matching TRBD1 (6 bases). Trimming left V 6 bases short and J 3 bases short, with 21 bases between. The CDR3 totals 16 residues. Germline V CDR1 and CDR2: SGHRS, YFSETQ. For the CDR3, the DNA is TGCGCCAGCACCGAAACCGGGCAGGGGACCGACACTGAAGCTTTCTTT. Its translation: CASTETGQGTDTEAFF. The variable domain in full, completed from reference TRBV5-1 and TRBJ1-1, reads KAGVTQTPRYLIKTRGQQVTLSCSPISGHRSVSWYQQTPGQGLQFLFEYFSETQRNKGNFPGRFSGRQFSNSRSEMNVSTLELGDSALYLCASTETGQGTDTEAFFGQGTRLTVV.

The J gene is TRBJ2-1, the V gene TRBV12-3 or TRBV12-4; 8 bases agree with TRBD1. The length of the CDR3 is 13 residues. The ends lost 3 bases at V and 8 bases at J; junction bases unmatched: 3. CDR3 protein: CASSFRGLDEQFF. The CDR3 DNA sequence: TGTGCCAGCAGTTTCAGGGGGCTCGATGAGCAGTTCTTC.

CDR3 DNA sequence: TGTGCCAGCAGATTGACTAGCGGGAGCGTAGATACGCAGTATTTT. Residues: CASRLTSGSVDTQYF. The chain is built from TRBV12-3 or TRBV12-4 and TRBJ2-3; 12 bases fit TRBD2. This CDR3 contains 15 residues. Trimming cost V 6 bases and J 5 bases; bases outside gene matches: 6.

This clonotype has a count of ten or more. This sequence joins TRBV27 and TRBJ2-7; either TRBD1 or TRBD2 may fit D (6 bases each). The CDR3 has 15 residues. Germline V gene lookup returns CDR1 MNHEY and CDR2 SMNVEV (reference sequence). The ends were cut back, 5 bases at V and 4 bases at J, with 18 bases in the middle. The CDR3 is CASSPLGRGGYEQYF. The CDR3 nucleotides are TGTGCCAGCAGTCCCCTTGGAAGAGGGGGGTACGAGCAGTACTTC.

This clonotype was seen a few times. V usage is TRBV12-3 or TRBV12-4 and J usage is TRBJ2-7; 9 bases map to TRBD2. J gave up 5 bases and V 6 bases, and 14 bases lay outside the gene matches. The CDR3 loop spans 16 amino acids. The CDR3 DNA sequence: TGTGCCAGCAGCCATCCTAGCGGGAACCGATTTCACGAGCAGTACTTC. Amino acid sequence: CASSHPSGNRFHEQYF.